The text below deals with one T cell receptor beta chain. The data were taken from a study of blood T cells in healthy people across ages. The CDR3 extends over 16 amino acids. Germline CDR1 reads SGHTA; CDR2 reads FQGNSA. V was shortened by 3 bases and J by 0 bases, with 12 bases between the two germline ends. Sample donors were healthy Caucasian individuals that came from Russia, aged 6 to 90. A sample-barcoded 5' primer and a J-beta primer mix were used in a second PCR of about 7 to 12 cycles. Carrying 12 random nucleotides, a template-switch adaptor labeled each individual cDNA molecule. MiXCR was run by TCRdb on the 5' RACE reads, yielding one entry per CDR3 protein. The sample includes some 900,000 distinct CDR3 sequences, 25% to 30% of them seen just once.

The sequencing input was blood. This TCR came from a woman of 80 years or more in good health. V gene TRBV7-2 combines with J gene TRBJ2-4; D is unresolved. The CDR3 loop reads CASSFSGTIAKNIQYF. Here the CDR3 DNA reads TGTGCCAGCAGCTTTAGTGGAACCATAGCCAAAAACATTCAGTACTTC.